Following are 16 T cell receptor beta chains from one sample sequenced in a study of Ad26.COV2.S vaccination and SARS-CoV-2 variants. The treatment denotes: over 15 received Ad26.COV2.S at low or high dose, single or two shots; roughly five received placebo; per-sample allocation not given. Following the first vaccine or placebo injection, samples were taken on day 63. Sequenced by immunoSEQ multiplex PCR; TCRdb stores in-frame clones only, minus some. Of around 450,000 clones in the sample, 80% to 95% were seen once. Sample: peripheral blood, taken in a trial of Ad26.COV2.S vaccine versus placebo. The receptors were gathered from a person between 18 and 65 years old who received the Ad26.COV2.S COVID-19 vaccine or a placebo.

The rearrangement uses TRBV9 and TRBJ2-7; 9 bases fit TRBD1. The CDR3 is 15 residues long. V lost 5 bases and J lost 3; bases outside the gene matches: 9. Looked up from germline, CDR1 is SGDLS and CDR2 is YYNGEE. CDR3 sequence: CASSGRGTGNYEQYF. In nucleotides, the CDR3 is TGTGCCAGCAGTGGAAGGGGGACAGGGAACTACGAGCAGTACTTC.

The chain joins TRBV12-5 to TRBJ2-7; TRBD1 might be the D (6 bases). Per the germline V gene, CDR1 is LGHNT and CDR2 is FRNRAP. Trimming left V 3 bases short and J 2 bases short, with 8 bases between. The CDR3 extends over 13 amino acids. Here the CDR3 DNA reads TGTGCTAGTGGTTTAACAGGGACCTACGAGCAGTACTTC. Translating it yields CASGLTGTYEQYF. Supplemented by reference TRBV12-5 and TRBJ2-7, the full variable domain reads DARVTQTPRHKVTEMGQEVTMRCQPILGHNTVFWYRQTMMQGLELLAYFRNRAPLDDSGMPKDRFSAEMPDATLATLKIQPSEPRDSAVYFCASGLTGTYEQYFGPGTRLTVT.

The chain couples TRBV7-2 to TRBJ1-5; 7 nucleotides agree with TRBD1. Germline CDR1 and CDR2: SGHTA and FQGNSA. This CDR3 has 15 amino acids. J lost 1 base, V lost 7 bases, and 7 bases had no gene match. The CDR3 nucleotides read TGTGCCAGCACCCCTGGACAGGAGAGCAATCAGCCCCAGCATTTT. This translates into CASTPGQESNQPQHF.

CDR3 bases: TGTGCCAGCCGGGGACCTACAGATACGCAGTATTTT. Its protein is CASRGPTDTQYF. The chain carries TRBV6-5 and TRBJ2-3, with D perhaps assigned TRBD1 or TRBD2 (5 bases each). V dropped 8 bases and J dropped 3 bases, with 9 bases sitting between them. The CDR3 covers 12 residues. Germline values: CDR1 MNHEY, CDR2 SVGAGI.

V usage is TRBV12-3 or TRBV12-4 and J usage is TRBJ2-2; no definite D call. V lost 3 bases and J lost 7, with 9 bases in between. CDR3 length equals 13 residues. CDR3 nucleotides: TGTGCCAGCAGTTTTAGAGATGGCGGGGAGCTGTTTTTT. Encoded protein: CASSFRDGGELFF.

The CDR3 loop is CASSLGTGIGEKLFF. CDR3 DNA sequence: TGCGCCAGCAGCTTGGGGACAGGGATAGGAGAAAAACTGTTTTTT. This sequence joins TRBV5-1 and TRBJ1-4; 8 bases are a match to TRBD1. CDR1 and CDR2 (germline): SGHRS, YFSETQ. The J segment lost 8 bases and the V segment lost 0 bases, leaving 6 bases of the junction unmatched. The CDR3 contains 15 residues. The entire variable domain, with the rest obtained from reference TRBV5-1 and TRBJ1-4, is as follows: KAGVTQTPRYLIKTRGQQVTLSCSPISGHRSVSWYQQTPGQGLQFLFEYFSETQRNKGNFPGRFSGRQFSNSRSEMNVSTLELGDSALYLCASSLGTGIGEKLFFGSGTQLSVL.

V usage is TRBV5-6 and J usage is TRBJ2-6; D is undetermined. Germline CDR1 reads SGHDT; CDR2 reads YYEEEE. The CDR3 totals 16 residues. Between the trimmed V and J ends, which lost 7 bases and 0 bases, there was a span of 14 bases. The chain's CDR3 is CASGPGVSSGANVLTF. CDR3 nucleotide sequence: TGTGCCAGCGGCCCCGGCGTAAGCTCTGGGGCCAACGTCCTGACTTTC. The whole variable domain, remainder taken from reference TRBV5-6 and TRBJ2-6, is DAGVTQSPTHLIKTRGQQVTLRCSPKSGHDTVSWYQQALGQGPQFIFQYYEEEERQRGNFPDRFSGHQFPNYSSELNVNALLLGDSALYLCASGPGVSSGANVLTFGAGSRLTVL.

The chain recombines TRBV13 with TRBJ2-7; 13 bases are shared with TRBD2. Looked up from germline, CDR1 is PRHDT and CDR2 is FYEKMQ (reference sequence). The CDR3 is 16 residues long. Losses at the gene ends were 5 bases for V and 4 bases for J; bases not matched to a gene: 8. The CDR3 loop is CASSGPTSGRGYEQYF. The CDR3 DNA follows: TGTGCCAGCAGCGGACCAACTAGCGGGAGGGGGTACGAGCAGTACTTC.

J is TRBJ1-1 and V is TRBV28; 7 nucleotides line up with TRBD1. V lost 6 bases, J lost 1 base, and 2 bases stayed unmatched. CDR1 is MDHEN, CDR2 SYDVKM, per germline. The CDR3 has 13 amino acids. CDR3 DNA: TGTGCCAGCAGAACAGGGGAGAACACTGAAGCTTTCTTT. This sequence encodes CASRTGENTEAFF. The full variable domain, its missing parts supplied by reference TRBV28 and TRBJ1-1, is DVKVTQSSRYLVKRTGEKVFLECVQDMDHENMFWYRQDPGLGLRLIYFSYDVKMKEKGDIPEGYSVSREKKERFSLILESASTNQTSMYLCASRTGENTEAFFGQGTRLTVV.

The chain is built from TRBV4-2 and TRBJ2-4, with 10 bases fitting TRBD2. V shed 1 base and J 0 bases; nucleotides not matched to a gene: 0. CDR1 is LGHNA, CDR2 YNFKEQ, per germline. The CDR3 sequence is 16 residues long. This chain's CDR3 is CASSQGLAGAKNIQYF. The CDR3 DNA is TGTGCCAGCAGCCAAGGACTAGCGGGAGCCAAAAACATTCAGTACTTC.

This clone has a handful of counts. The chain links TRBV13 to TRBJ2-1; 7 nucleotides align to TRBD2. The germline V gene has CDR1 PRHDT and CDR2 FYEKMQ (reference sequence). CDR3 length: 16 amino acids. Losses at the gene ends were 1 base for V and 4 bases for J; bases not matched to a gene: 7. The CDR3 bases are TGTGCCAGCAGCTTAGTGTCTAGCGGTGTTTACAATGAGCAGTTCTTC. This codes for CASSLVSSGVYNEQFF.

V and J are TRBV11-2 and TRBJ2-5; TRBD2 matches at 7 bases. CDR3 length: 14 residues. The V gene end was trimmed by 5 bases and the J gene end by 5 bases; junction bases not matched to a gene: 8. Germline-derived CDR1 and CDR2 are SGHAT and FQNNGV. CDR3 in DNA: TGTGCCAGCAGCCTGGGACTACGACCGGAGACCCAGTACTTC. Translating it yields CASSLGLRPETQYF.

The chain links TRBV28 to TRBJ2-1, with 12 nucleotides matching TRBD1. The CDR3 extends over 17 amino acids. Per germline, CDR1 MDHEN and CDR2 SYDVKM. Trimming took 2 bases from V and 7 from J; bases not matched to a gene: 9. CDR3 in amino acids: CASSLRTGTGGINEQFF. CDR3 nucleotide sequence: TGTGCCAGCAGTTTACGAACCGGGACAGGGGGCATAAATGAGCAGTTCTTC.

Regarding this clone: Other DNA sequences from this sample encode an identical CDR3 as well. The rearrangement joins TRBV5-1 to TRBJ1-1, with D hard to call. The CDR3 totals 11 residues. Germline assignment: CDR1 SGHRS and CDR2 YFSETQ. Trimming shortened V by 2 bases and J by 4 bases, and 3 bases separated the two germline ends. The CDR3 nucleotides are TGCGCCAGCAGCTTCGGCACTGAAGCTTTCTTT. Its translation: CASSFGTEAFF.

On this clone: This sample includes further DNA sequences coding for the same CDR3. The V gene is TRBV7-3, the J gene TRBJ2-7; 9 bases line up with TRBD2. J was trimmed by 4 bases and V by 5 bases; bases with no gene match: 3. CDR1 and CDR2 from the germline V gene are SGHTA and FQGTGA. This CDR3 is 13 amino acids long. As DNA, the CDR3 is TGTGCCAGCAGCCTTAGCGGGAGTTACGAGCAGTACTTC. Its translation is CASSLSGSYEQYF.

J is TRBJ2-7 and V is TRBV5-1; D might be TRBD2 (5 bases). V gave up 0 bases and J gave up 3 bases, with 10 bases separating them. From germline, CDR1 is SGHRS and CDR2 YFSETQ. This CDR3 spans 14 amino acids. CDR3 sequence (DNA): TGCGCCAGCAGCTTGGAGGACTCCTACTACGAGCAGTACTTC. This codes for CASSLEDSYYEQYF.